The 12 T cell receptor beta chains in this list originate from one sample, sequenced in a study of control samples from healthy donors and cancer patients. This table comes from immunoSEQ multiplex PCR, and its TCRdb copy is limited to in-frame clones, with some not included. Of 100,000 to 120,000 clones in the sample, approximately 87% were seen once. Sequencing was carried out using PBMCs. All receptors derive from a woman in her sixties with lung cancer.

The chain links TRBV10-3 to TRBJ1-6; 8 bases are shared with TRBD1. The CDR3 totals 14 residues. V was pared by 4 bases and J by 6 bases, with 2 bases of the junction left unmatched. Germline loops: CDR1 ENHRY, CDR2 SYGVKD. CDR3 residues: CAISGDRGNSPLHF. CDR3 coding DNA: TGTGCCATCAGTGGTGACAGGGGTAATTCACCCCTCCACTTT.

The chain links TRBV19 to TRBJ2-5, with 10 nucleotides matching TRBD2. CDR1 and CDR2 (germline): LNHDA, SQIVND (reference sequence). This CDR3 contains 18 residues. The V segment lost 3 bases and the J segment 4 bases; nucleotides outside the gene matches: 14. CDR3 bases: TGTGCCAGTAGTATTCGTTCGACTAGCGGGTTGGTGAGAGAGACCCAGTACTTC. Protein: CASSIRSTSGLVRETQYF.

The chain uses TRBV30 and TRBJ2-2; D is uncertain. The CDR3 spans 16 residues. Germline values: CDR1 GTSNPN, CDR2 SVGIG (reference sequence). Between the trimmed V and J ends, which lost 0 bases and 0 bases, there was a span of 11 bases. For the CDR3, the DNA is TGTGCCTGGAGTGTACTCTCAGCCACGAACACCGGGGAGCTGTTTTTT. It yields the protein CAWSVLSATNTGELFF.

This chain connects TRBV10-2 to TRBJ2-7, with 9 positions matching TRBD1. V dropped 8 bases and J dropped 5; count of bases not matched to a gene: 1. CDR1 is WSHSY and CDR2 is SAAADI in the germline V gene. The CDR3 is 11 amino acids. The CDR3 coding sequence is TGCGCCAGCGGGGACAGGGACGAGCAGTACTTC. Amino acids: CASGDRDEQYF.

The V and J genes are TRBV29-1 and TRBJ1-1, with 9 bases identical to TRBD1. J lost 1 base, V lost 6 bases, and 9 bases had no gene match. CDR3 length: 15 amino acids. The germline CDR1 and CDR2 sequences are SQVTM and ANQGSEA. CDR3 bases: TGCAGCGTCGCAATGACAGGGGGTAAGAACACTGAAGCTTTCTTT. It codes for CSVAMTGGKNTEAFF.

The J gene is TRBJ1-1, the V gene TRBV6-5; tentatively, D is TRBD1 (5 bases). Trimming removed 2 bases at V and 10 bases at J, with 14 bases between. CDR1 is MNHEY and CDR2 is SVGAGI in the germline V gene. The CDR3 totals 13 residues. The CDR3 DNA sequence: TGTGCCAGCAGTTACGGGGGACCCCCCGCAGCTTTCTTT. Protein product: CASSYGGPPAAFF.

The chain has TRBV18 and TRBJ1-1; D call uncertain. The CDR3 contains 16 residues. Germline V gene sequence: CDR1 KGHSH, CDR2 LQKENI. The V end lost 0 bases, the J end lost 0 bases, and 11 bases lay between the germline ends. The CDR3, as DNA: TGTGCCAGCTCACCACCTAACCTGGGTTTGAACACTGAAGCTTTCTTT. Its translation is CASSPPNLGLNTEAFF.

In DNA form, the CDR3 reads TGTGCCAGCTCTGAATCGGCGGGCGGGGGTCCCTACAATGAGCAGTTCTTC. Translated: CASSESAGGGPYNEQFF. V usage is TRBV7-9 and J usage is TRBJ2-1; 7 nucleotides agree with TRBD2. With 8 bases clipped from V and 2 bases from J, the junction kept 15 bases outside the gene matches. Germline-derived CDR1 and CDR2 are SEHNR and FQNEAQ (reference sequence). The length of the CDR3 is 17 residues.

The chain links TRBV18 to TRBJ1-5; weak D call: TRBD1 (6 bases). V shed 4 bases and J shed 0 bases, with 13 bases lying between them. This CDR3 comprises 16 residues. Germline loops: CDR1 KGHSH, CDR2 LQKENI. CDR3: CASSQEQGHSNQPQHF. CDR3 DNA sequence: TGTGCCAGCTCACAAGAACAGGGACATAGCAATCAGCCCCAGCATTTT. Filled out from reference TRBV18 and TRBJ1-5, the complete variable domain reads NAGVMQNPRHLVRRRGQEARLRCSPMKGHSHVYWYRQLPEEGLKFMVYLQKENIIDESGMPKERFSAEFPKEGPSILRIQQVVRGDSAAYFCASSQEQGHSNQPQHFGDGTRLSIL.

The V gene is TRBV19, the J gene TRBJ1-1; D not resolved. The CDR3 consists of 14 residues. CDR1 LNHDA and CDR2 SQIVND come from the germline V gene (reference sequence). V gave up 5 bases and J gave up 1 base, with 11 bases separating them. CDR3 sequence (DNA): TGTGCCAGTAGTGGCCCGGAATGGAACACTGAAGCTTTCTTT. Its translation: CASSGPEWNTEAFF.

The chain employs TRBV3-1 (or the pseudogene TRBV3-2) and TRBJ1-2, with no clear D. V lost 8 bases to trimming and J lost 3 bases, with 16 bases between them. Germline CDR1 reads LGHDT; CDR2 reads YNNKEL (reference sequence). The length of the CDR3 is 14 residues. The DNA for the CDR3 is TGTGCCAGCCGCCGTGGGGATGGGGACTATGGCTACACCTTC. Its protein is CASRRGDGDYGYTF.

The gene calls are TRBV5-1 and TRBJ2-1; perhaps TRBD1 as D (6 bases). CDR1 is SGHRS and CDR2 is YFSETQ in the germline V gene. V was pared by 4 bases and J by 8 bases, with 16 bases between. This CDR3 region has 14 residues. The CDR3 sequence is CASSLRGGGDEQFF. The CDR3, as DNA: TGCGCCAGCAGCCTGAGGGGTGGGGGCGATGAGCAGTTCTTC. Full variable domain (rest looked up from reference TRBV5-1 and TRBJ2-1): KAGVTQTPRYLIKTRGQQVTLSCSPISGHRSVSWYQQTPGQGLQFLFEYFSETQRNKGNFPGRFSGRQFSNSRSEMNVSTLELGDSALYLCASSLRGGGDEQFFGPGTRLTVL.